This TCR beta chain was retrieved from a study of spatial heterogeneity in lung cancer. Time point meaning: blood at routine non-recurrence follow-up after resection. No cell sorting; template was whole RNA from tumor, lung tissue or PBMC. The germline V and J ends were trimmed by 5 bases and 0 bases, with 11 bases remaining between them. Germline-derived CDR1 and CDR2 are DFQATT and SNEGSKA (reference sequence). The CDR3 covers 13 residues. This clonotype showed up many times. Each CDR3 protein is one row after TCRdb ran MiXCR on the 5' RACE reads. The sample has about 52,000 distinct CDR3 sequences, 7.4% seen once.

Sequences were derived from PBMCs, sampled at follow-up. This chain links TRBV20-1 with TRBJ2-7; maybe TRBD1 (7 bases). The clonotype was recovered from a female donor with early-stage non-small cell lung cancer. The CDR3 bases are TGCAGTGCTGGGGGGACAGCCTCCTACGAGCAGTACTTC. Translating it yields CSAGGTASYEQYF.